This TCR beta chain was profiled in a study of regulatory T cells in long-lasting Graves disease. The TCR beta library used iRepertoire HTBI primers with Arm-PCR amplification of CDR3. Authors' processing steps: Identification yielded 55 to 75 TRBV and roughly 14 TRBJ segments across samples. TCRdb re-called the multiplex PCR reads with MiXCR, one entry per CDR3 protein. TCRdb, not the authors, supplied the V and J calls. This table holds about 660,000 distinct CDR3 sequences, 25% to 35% found once. CDR1 and CDR2 from the germline V gene are MNHGY and SVAAGI. V was clipped by 3 bases and J by 8 bases, with 13 bases between them. There are 13 residues in the CDR3. With respect to this clonotype: Its target is not known.

Overall study findings and caveats: Comparison showed that persistent patients shared more public clonotypes (about 2,600) than new patients (over 950). Among samples with persistent disease, TRBV28, TRBJ1-2 and TRBJ2-5 were favored. Samples came from peripheral blood alone, without thyroid tissue.

As to time point: persistent/refractory GD, antithyroid drugs over 5 years with positive TRAb. PBMC RNA served as the TCR library source. V is TRBV6-9 and J is TRBJ1-2; D uncertain. The sample consisted of peripheral blood mononuclear cells (PBMCs), taken when the disease was refractory, from a patient treated with antithyroid drugs. The origin of this receptor is a female donor with Graves disease. The CDR3 DNA is TGTGCCAGCAGTTACAGGCCTCCAGACGGCTACACCTTC. This translates into CASSYRPPDGYTF.